This passage covers 18 T cell receptor beta chains from one sample sequenced in a study of blood T cell repertoires in COVID-19. Measured with immunoSEQ multiplex PCR; TCRdb has only the in-frame clones, and not every one. The data show 200,000 to 250,000 clones, 80% to 90% seen once. The sequencing input was PBMCs or T cells enriched from blood (not recorded which). The receptor set was obtained from a woman in her 30s who had been exposed to COVID-19.

The V call is TRBV2, the J call TRBJ2-2, with 10 bases aligning to TRBD1. This CDR3 is 17 amino acids long. Germline CDR1 reads SNHLY; CDR2 reads FYNNEI. With 5 bases clipped from V and 4 bases from J, the junction kept 10 bases outside the gene matches. The CDR3 DNA reads TGTGCCAGCAGTACGACGGACAGGGGGGTTGGCACCGGGGAGCTGTTTTTT. Protein product: CASSTTDRGVGTGELFF. The variable domain in full, completed from reference TRBV2 and TRBJ2-2, reads EPEVTQTPSHQVTQMGQEVILRCVPISNHLYFYWYRQILGQKVEFLVSFYNNEISEKSEIFDDQFSVERPDGSNFTLKIRSTKLEDSAMYFCASSTTDRGVGTGELFFGEGSRLTVL.

The chain combines TRBV5-1 with TRBJ2-5; 7 bases line up with TRBD1. The J segment lost 2 bases and the V segment lost 4 bases, leaving 8 bases of the junction unmatched. CDR3 length: 15 amino acids. Germline lookup yields CDR1 SGHRS and CDR2 YFSETQ. CDR3 amino acids: CASSRLGTEQETQYF. The CDR3, as DNA: TGCGCCAGCAGCCGCCTCGGGACAGAACAAGAGACCCAGTACTTC.

At least ten counts were recorded for this clone. This chain connects TRBV18 to TRBJ2-3; the D is unclear. In germline, CDR1 is KGHSH, CDR2 LQKENI. The CDR3 loop spans 12 amino acids. Trimming left V 6 bases short and J 0 bases short, with 4 bases between. The CDR3 is CASSPSTDTQYF. The CDR3 coding sequence is TGTGCCAGCTCTCCTAGCACAGATACGCAGTATTTT.

V gene TRBV7-9 combines with J gene TRBJ2-5; 8 bases map to TRBD2. The V segment lost 0 bases and the J segment 2 bases; nucleotides outside the gene matches: 11. Germline loops: CDR1 SEHNR, CDR2 FQNEAQ (reference sequence). The CDR3 is made up of 18 amino acids. The CDR3: CASSLALSGSPPQETQYF. The CDR3, as DNA: TGTGCCAGCAGCTTAGCGCTGAGCGGGAGTCCCCCACAAGAGACCCAGTACTTC.

The chain has TRBV10-3 and TRBJ2-7; D remains ambiguous. This CDR3 region has 13 residues. Germline values: CDR1 ENHRY, CDR2 SYGVKD. The V gene lost 7 bases and the J gene lost 6 bases, with 16 bases spanning the gap. The CDR3 region has the DNA TGTGCCATCATGGATCTAACTATTGGCGAGCAGTACTTC. Translated, it gives CAIMDLTIGEQYF.

This clone has only a few counts. The gene calls are TRBV2 and TRBJ2-7; 8 bases map to TRBD1. The germline gives CDR1 SNHLY, CDR2 FYNNEI. J lost 5 bases, V lost 6 bases, and 12 bases had no gene match. The CDR3 totals 15 residues. The CDR3 sequence: CASSPPGQGDHEQYF. CDR3 coding DNA: TGTGCCAGCAGCCCACCCGGACAGGGAGACCACGAGCAGTACTTC.

The V and J genes are TRBV21-1 and TRBJ1-1; the table's D call, TRBD1, was not checked against the DNA. TRBV21-1 is described as a pseudogene. This CDR3 has 13 residues. The CDR3 DNA sequence: TGTGCCAGCAGCAAGGACAGGAACACTGAAGCTTTCTTT. Residues: CASSKDRNTEAFF.

The rearrangement joins TRBV10-3 to TRBJ1-2; tentative D call: TRBD1 (6 bases). Per germline, CDR1 ENHRY and CDR2 SYGVKD. V was clipped by 11 bases and J by 7 bases, with 23 bases between them. CDR3 length: 14 residues. The chain's CDR3 is CAVYVTAGDGGYTF. Here the CDR3 DNA reads TGTGCCGTTTACGTCACGGCAGGGGATGGTGGCTACACCTTC.

The sample holds one count of this clone. The chain is built from TRBV5-1 and TRBJ1-2; maybe TRBD1 (6 bases). The germline CDR1 and CDR2 sequences are SGHRS and YFSETQ. V dropped 4 bases and J dropped 0 bases, with 10 bases sitting between them. The CDR3 runs 14 residues. This CDR3 reads CASSPAGANYGYTF. The CDR3, as DNA: TGCGCCAGCAGCCCGGCAGGGGCTAACTATGGCTACACCTTC.

V and J are TRBV10-2 and TRBJ2-7, with D maybe TRBD1 (7 bases). The CDR3 loop spans 15 amino acids. Germline V gives CDR1 WSHSY, CDR2 SAAADI. V lost 7 bases, J lost 4 bases, and 20 bases lay in between. This chain's CDR3 is CASIGAQGGRYEQYF. DNA for the CDR3: TGCGCCAGCATCGGAGCCCAGGGGGGTAGGTACGAGCAGTACTTC.

The chain carries TRBV12-5 and TRBJ2-3, with 9 bases matching TRBD2. The CDR3 loop spans 13 amino acids. From germline, CDR1 is LGHNT and CDR2 FRNRAP. The V and J ends lost 10 bases and 3 bases, in that order; junction bases with no gene match: 5. CDR3 loop: CAKRREGTDTQYF. CDR3 bases: TGTGCTAAGAGGCGGGAGGGTACAGATACGCAGTATTTT.

CDR3 amino acids: CASSSGSGSSGANVLTF. As DNA, the CDR3 is TGTGCCAGCAGTAGTGGCAGCGGGAGCTCTGGGGCCAACGTCCTGACTTTC. This sequence joins TRBV2 and TRBJ2-6; 8 positions agree with TRBD2. The V gene end was trimmed by 5 bases and the J gene end by 0 bases; junction bases not matched to a gene: 6. Germline CDR1 and CDR2: SNHLY and FYNNEI. This CDR3 contains 17 residues. The full variable domain, rest sourced from reference TRBV2 and TRBJ2-6, is EPEVTQTPSHQVTQMGQEVILRCVPISNHLYFYWYRQILGQKVEFLVSFYNNEISEKSEIFDDQFSVERPDGSNFTLKIRSTKLEDSAMYFCASSSGSGSSGANVLTFGAGSRLTVL.

This sequence joins TRBV30 and TRBJ2-7; 10 bases are a match to TRBD1. The CDR3 sequence is 12 residues long. Looked up from germline, CDR1 is GTSNPN and CDR2 is SVGIG (reference sequence). The J segment lost 6 bases and the V segment lost 3 bases, leaving 2 bases of the junction unmatched. The CDR3 DNA is TGTGCCTGGAGCCGGGACAGGGGCGAGCAGTACTTC. It translates to CAWSRDRGEQYF.

J is TRBJ2-1 and V is TRBV9; possibly TRBD1 for D (6 bases). V was trimmed by 0 bases and J by 8 bases, leaving 15 bases between them. The germline V gene encodes CDR1 SGDLS and CDR2 YYNGEE. CDR3 size: 15 residues. CDR3 bases: TGTGCCAGCAGCGTAGGGGCACAGGGTGTGGATGAGCAGTTCTTC. Translation gives CASSVGAQGVDEQFF.

The genes are TRBV15 and TRBJ2-1; TRBD1 matches 7 bases. This CDR3 region has 18 residues. The germline V gene encodes CDR1 LNHNV and CDR2 YYDKDF (reference sequence). The ends lost 0 bases at V and 7 bases at J; junction bases unmatched: 15. The chain's CDR3 is CATSRDPPWDSGENEQFF. For the CDR3, the DNA is TGTGCCACCAGCAGAGATCCGCCGTGGGACAGTGGGGAGAATGAGCAGTTCTTC.

The gene calls are TRBV6-5 and TRBJ1-1; TRBD1 aligns across 9 bases. Germline lookup yields CDR1 MNHEY and CDR2 SVGAGI. CDR3 size: 15 residues. After removal of 0 bases from V and 6 bases from J, the junction contained 5 bases not matched to a gene. The DNA of the CDR3 is TGTGCCAGCAGTTACTCGGCGACAGGGGGGCCTGAAGCTTTCTTT. This codes for CASSYSATGGPEAFF.

The J gene is TRBJ1-2, the V gene TRBV27; 9 bases map to TRBD1. J gave up 6 bases and V 10 bases, and 9 bases lay outside the gene matches. From germline, CDR1 is MNHEY and CDR2 SMNVEV (reference sequence). The CDR3 sequence is 13 residues long. CDR3 loop: CATRRDRVDGYTF. CDR3 nucleotides: TGTGCCACCAGGAGGGACAGGGTCGATGGCTACACCTTC.

The chain couples TRBV18 to TRBJ2-1, with D hard to call. Germline V gene data show CDR1 as KGHSH and CDR2 as LQKENI. This CDR3 is built from 13 residues. The germline V and J ends were trimmed by 1 base and 10 bases, with 11 bases remaining between them. The DNA of the CDR3 is TGTGCCAGCTCACCACTTTCCAGCAGGGAGCAGTTCTTC. Its protein is CASSPLSSREQFF.